Each of the 2 T cell receptor beta chains below was sequenced from the same sample in a study of blood T cell repertoires in COVID-19. The protocol was immunoSEQ multiplex PCR, while the TCRdb copy is restricted to in-frame clones and leaves out a portion. The sample includes about 48,000 clones, 75% to 80% of them seen just once. The sample taken for sequencing was peripheral blood. These receptors were taken from a human donor with active or convalescent COVID-19. The donor label of this sample is uncertain.

In its sample, this clone was seen a few times. The V and J genes are TRBV21-1 and TRBJ2-3; the table's D gene call, TRBD2, was not cross checked with the DNA. TRBV21-1 is deemed a pseudogene. This CDR3 has 20 residues. The CDR3 DNA follows: TGTGCCAGCAGCAAAGGGGGACTAGCGGGGCTCGGGGTCTACACAGATACGCAGTATTTT. Translation: CASSKGGLAGLGVYTDTQYF.

The chain uses TRBV6-6 and TRBJ2-5; 8 bases agree with TRBD2. The CDR3 is made up of 17 amino acids. From germline, CDR1 is MNHNY and CDR2 SVGAGI (reference sequence). The ends lost 5 bases at V and 4 bases at J; junction bases unmatched: 15. The CDR3 sequence: CASSLGDDSGNGETQYF. CDR3 coding DNA: TGTGCCAGCAGTCTGGGAGATGATAGCGGGAACGGAGAGACCCAGTACTTC.